This is a list of T cell receptor beta chains from one sample in a study of graft-versus-host responses after intestinal transplantation. The assay was immunoSEQ multiplex PCR, and TCRdb's table has in-frame clones only and misses some. This table has around 20,000 clones, roughly nine tenths appearing once. The specimen was PBMCs, collected just over 64 days after intestinal transplantation. The receptors come from a human patient who received an intestinal transplant, so some T cells may come from the graft donor. Each CDR3 is given with its conserved first and last residue. The D gene is left open where the match is weak. Some rows have no size entry. The others give once, few or many, or a class for an expanded clone.

J gene: TRBJ2-3; D gene: NA; V gene: TRBV9; clone size: NA; CDR3 protein: CASSDGLSTDTQYF; CDR3 DNA: TGTGCCAGCAGCGACGGACTTAGTACAGATACGCAGTATTTT
J gene: TRBJ2-6; D gene: TRBD2; V gene: TRBV30; clone size: NA; CDR3 protein: CAWLWGGSGANVLTF; CDR3 DNA: TGTGCCTGGCTGTGGGGGGGGAGCGGGGCCAACGTCCTGACTTTC
J gene: TRBJ1-2; D gene: NA; V gene: TRBV5-6; clone size: few; CDR3 protein: CASSLRQASNYGYTF; CDR3 DNA: TGTGCCAGCAGCTTACGACAGGCGTCTAACTATGGCTACACCTTC
J gene: TRBJ2-3; D gene: TRBD1; V gene: TRBV2; clone size: once; CDR3 protein: CASSGDRGGTDTQYF; CDR3 DNA: TGTGCCAGCAGTGGGGACAGGGGGGGCACAGATACGCAGTATTTT
J gene: TRBJ2-7; D gene: NA; V gene: TRBV7-2; clone size: NA; CDR3 protein: CASSLGDYEQYF; CDR3 DNA: TGTGCCAGCAGCTTAGGGGACTACGAGCAGTACTTC
J gene: TRBJ1-2; D gene: NA; V gene: TRBV13; clone size: NA; CDR3 protein: CASSLGHNYGYTF; CDR3 DNA: TGTGCCAGCAGCTTAGGACATAACTATGGCTACACCTTC
J gene: TRBJ2-7; D gene: NA; V gene: TRBV27; clone size: NA; CDR3 protein: CASSNQGTEQYF; CDR3 DNA: TGTGCCAGCAGTAACCAGGGGACCGAGCAGTACTTC
J gene: TRBJ2-7; D gene: NA; V gene: TRBV15; clone size: NA; CDR3 protein: CATSRDYTDTYEQYF; CDR3 DNA: TGTGCCACCAGCAGAGATTATACCGACACCTACGAGCAGTACTTC
J gene: TRBJ2-7; D gene: NA; V gene: TRBV5-6; clone size: NA; CDR3 protein: CASSGKVDEQYF; CDR3 DNA: TGTGCCAGCAGCGGTAAGGTCGACGAGCAGTACTTC
J gene: TRBJ1-5; D gene: TRBD1; V gene: TRBV18; clone size: NA; CDR3 protein: CASSPPGQGFGQPQHF; CDR3 DNA: TGTGCCAGCTCACCACCGGGACAGGGGTTCGGTCAGCCCCAGCATTTT
J gene: TRBJ2-3; D gene: TRBD1; V gene: TRBV6-5; clone size: NA; CDR3 protein: CASSDRVRDTQYF; CDR3 DNA: TGTGCCAGCAGCGACAGGGTTAGAGATACGCAGTATTTT
J gene: TRBJ1-1; D gene: NA; V gene: TRBV29-1; clone size: NA; CDR3 protein: CSVESIGVSDTEAFF; CDR3 DNA: TGCAGCGTTGAATCGATAGGGGTTAGCGACACTGAAGCTTTCTTT
J gene: TRBJ2-7; D gene: TRBD1; V gene: TRBV7-9; clone size: NA; CDR3 protein: CASSPWTGQHEQYF; CDR3 DNA: TGTGCCAGCAGCCCATGGACAGGGCAACACGAGCAGTACTTC
J gene: TRBJ2-7; D gene: NA; V gene: TRBV9; clone size: NA; CDR3 protein: CASSVAVGGNYEQYF; CDR3 DNA: TGTGCCAGCAGCGTAGCGGTCGGGGGAAACTACGAGCAGTACTTC
J gene: TRBJ2-7; D gene: TRBD1; V gene: TRBV25-1; clone size: NA; CDR3 protein: CASRAGQGYEQYF; CDR3 DNA: TGTGCCAGCAGGGCGGGACAGGGCTACGAGCAGTACTTC
J gene: TRBJ2-7; D gene: NA; V gene: TRBV10-1; clone size: few; CDR3 protein: CASRPAGARESYEQYF; CDR3 DNA: TGCGCCAGCAGGCCGGCAGGGGCCCGCGAGTCCTACGAGCAGTACTTC
J gene: TRBJ2-1; D gene: NA; V gene: TRBV7-8; clone size: NA; CDR3 protein: CASSLPRFTNEQFF; CDR3 DNA: TGTGCCAGCAGCTTACCCCGATTTACTAATGAGCAGTTCTTC
J gene: TRBJ2-2; D gene: NA; V gene: TRBV7-8; clone size: NA; CDR3 protein: CASSYTGELFF; CDR3 DNA: TGTGCCAGCAGCTACACCGGGGAGCTGTTTTTT
J gene: TRBJ2-3; D gene: NA; V gene: TRBV12-5; clone size: NA; CDR3 protein: CASGFGLEGRVTDTQYF; CDR3 DNA: TGTGCTAGTGGTTTCGGTTTGGAGGGGCGGGTGACAGATACGCAGTATTTT
J gene: TRBJ2-7; D gene: NA; V gene: TRBV6-6; clone size: NA; CDR3 protein: CASQGSGDEQYF; CDR3 DNA: TGTGCCTCCCAAGGGTCAGGCGACGAGCAGTACTTC
J gene: TRBJ1-2; D gene: TRBD1; V gene: TRBV19; clone size: NA; CDR3 protein: CASSGQGMNGYTF; CDR3 DNA: TGTGCCAGTAGTGGACAGGGTATGAATGGCTACACCTTC
J gene: TRBJ1-4; D gene: NA; V gene: TRBV4-1; clone size: NA; CDR3 protein: CASRQVLGEGEKLFF; CDR3 DNA: TGCGCCAGCAGGCAAGTCCTAGGGGAGGGTGAAAAACTGTTTTTT
J gene: TRBJ2-7; D gene: TRBD1; V gene: TRBV14; clone size: NA; CDR3 protein: CASSLVTGGYEQYF; CDR3 DNA: TGTGCCAGCAGCCTTGTTACAGGGGGCTACGAGCAGTACTTC
J gene: TRBJ1-2; D gene: TRBD1; V gene: TRBV6-1; clone size: NA; CDR3 protein: CASSAGGYGYTF; CDR3 DNA: TGTGCCAGCAGTGCAGGGGGTTATGGCTACACCTTC
J gene: TRBJ1-2; D gene: TRBD1; V gene: TRBV30; clone size: NA; CDR3 protein: CAWSSRQGNYGYTF; CDR3 DNA: TGTGCCTGGAGTAGCCGACAGGGAAACTATGGCTACACCTTC
J gene: TRBJ2-2; D gene: NA; V gene: TRBV19; clone size: NA; CDR3 protein: CASSIVGNTGELFF; CDR3 DNA: TGTGCCAGTAGTATAGTAGGGAACACCGGGGAGCTGTTTTTT
J gene: TRBJ2-7; D gene: NA; V gene: TRBV5-5; clone size: NA; CDR3 protein: CASSLRGADYEQYF; CDR3 DNA: TGTGCCAGCAGCTTGCGGGGGGCGGACTACGAGCAGTACTTC
J gene: TRBJ2-3; D gene: NA; V gene: TRBV19; clone size: NA; CDR3 protein: CASSNRPDTQYF; CDR3 DNA: TGTGCCAGTAGTAACAGACCGGATACGCAGTATTTT